This TCR beta chain was documented in a study of cytomegalovirus exposure and HLA in healthy donors. PCR used 60 Vbeta primers and 13 Jbeta primers. Profiled with immunoSEQ multiplex PCR; TCRdb holds only in-frame clones, not every one. Of about 120,000 clones in the sample, around 83% were seen once. The V gene's germline CDR1 is SQVTM and CDR2 ANQGSEA. V was shortened by 3 bases and J by 7 bases, with 15 bases between the two germline ends. This CDR3 has 13 amino acids. This clone was seen just once. The chain uses TRBV29-1 and TRBJ1-2; the D is unclear. The specimen sequenced was PBMCs. The receptor comes from a human donor in good health. CDR3 in DNA: TGCAGCGTTGAGGGGAGGAGCAAGGGTGGCTACACCTTC. This sequence encodes CSVEGRSKGGYTF.